This T cell receptor beta chain was sequenced in a study of human T cells and chemical hapten exposure. Study information: All through the roughly 23-week study, the scalp of each patient received diphenylcyclopropenone doses weekly.

Time point specified: patch test 1, 2 weeks after DPC sensitization. The treatment here: therapeutic diphenylcyclopropenone sensitization with weekly scalp DPC. Alopecia patients between 18 and 70 years old and suitable for DPC were used as donors. V lost 0 bases and J lost 0, with 12 bases in between. The germline V gene encodes CDR1 LGHNA and CDR2 YSLEER. This CDR3 contains 17 residues. This clonotype has ten or more counts. Unique molecular identifiers were attached to individual cDNA molecules during library preparation. Each CDR3 protein is one row after TCRdb ran MiXCR on the RACE reads. This table holds 85,000 or so distinct CDR3 sequences, roughly a tenth found once.

The V gene is TRBV4-3, the J gene TRBJ1-5; D not certain. This clonotype was obtained from a woman in her forties or fifties with alopecia areata. Some clones in this sample may be carry-over from other donors' samples. Sequencing used whole blood, obtained in connection with sensitization to the hapten diphenylcyclopropenone (DPC). CDR3 loop: CASSQERTLASNQPQHF. The CDR3 DNA follows: TGCGCCAGCAGCCAAGAGAGGACGCTAGCTAGCAATCAGCCCCAGCATTTT.